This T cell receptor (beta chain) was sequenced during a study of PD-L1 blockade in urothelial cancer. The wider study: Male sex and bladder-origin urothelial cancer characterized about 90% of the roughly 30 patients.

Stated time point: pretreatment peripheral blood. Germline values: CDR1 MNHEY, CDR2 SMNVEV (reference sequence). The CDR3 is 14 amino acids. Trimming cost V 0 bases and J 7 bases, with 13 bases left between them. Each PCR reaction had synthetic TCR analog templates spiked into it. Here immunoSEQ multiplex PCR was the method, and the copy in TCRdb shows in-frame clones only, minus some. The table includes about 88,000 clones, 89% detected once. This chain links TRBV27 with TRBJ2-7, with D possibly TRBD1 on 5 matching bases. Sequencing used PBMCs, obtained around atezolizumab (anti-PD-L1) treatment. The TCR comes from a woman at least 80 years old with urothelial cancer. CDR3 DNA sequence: TGTGCCAGCAGTTTATCGGGGCCGTCGAGGGAGCAGTACTTC. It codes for CASSLSGPSREQYF.